This T cell receptor beta chain emerged from a study of CD8+CD57+ T cells in acquired aplastic anemia. About the study: Yields of DNA that came from sorted CD4+ and CD8+ cells averaged approximately 3.5 ug. Healthy CD8+ samples averaged around 10 million reads.

This CDR3 is 17 amino acids long. Losses at the gene ends were 4 bases for V and 1 base for J; bases not matched to a gene: 5. Germline lookup yields CDR1 SGHTA and CDR2 FQGTGA. For CDR3 and TCR beta VDJ profiling, genomic DNA was the template used. Each CDR3 protein gets one entry after TCRdb re-called the reads with MiXCR. The sample comprises fewer than 250,000 distinct CDR3 sequences, about 53% of which are singletons, and roughly 15% rests with the top ten. Findings and caveats of the study: Patients had around 30 CD8+ CDR3 sequences in common with controls (the shared set).

Points on this clonotype: Its target is not known.

V and J are TRBV7-3 and TRBJ2-3; 13 positions agree with TRBD2. The receptor comes from a human donor in good health, serving as a control. Sequenced sample: sorted CD4+, CD8+, or CD8+CD57+ T cells (not recorded which) from PBMCs. CDR3 protein: CASSSGLAGAGTDTQYF. The DNA for the CDR3 is TGTGCCAGCAGCTCAGGACTAGCGGGGGCCGGCACAGATACGCAGTATTTT.